This is a list of T cell receptor beta chains from one sample in a study of metastatic and nonmetastatic thyroid tumors. MiXCR reprocessed the PCR reads for TCRdb. The table shows some 29,000 clones, with roughly 7.1% occurring only once. Sequences were obtained from blood. These receptors were obtained from a female donor with papillary thyroid cancer or a benign thyroid nodule (not recorded which). Some clones in this sample may be carry-over from other donors' samples. Both conserved end residues are part of each CDR3. The D gene is left open where the match is weak. Not every row has a clone size; where given, it reads once, few, many or a size class.

j_gene,v_gene,abundance,d_gene,CDR3nt,CDR3aa
TRBJ1-2,TRBV5-6,many,NA,TGTGCCAGCAGCTTGTTACGGGTTGGCTACACCTTC,CASSLLRVGYTF
TRBJ1-1,TRBV19,many,NA,TGTGCCAGTAGTTTCGGACCGGTGAACACTGAAGCTTTCTTT,CASSFGPVNTEAFF
TRBJ1-2,TRBV11-2,many,NA,TGTGCCAGCAGCTTGACAGGCTATGGCTACACCTTC,CASSLTGYGYTF
TRBJ2-7,TRBV12-3/TRBV12-4,many,TRBD2,TGTGCCAGCAGTTTTGCTCGGTCCCTAGCGGGGGTGATAGGGTACGAGCAGTACTTC,CASSFARSLAGVIGYEQYF
TRBJ1-5,TRBV19,many,TRBD1,TGTGCCAGTAGGACAGGGGAATTACGACAGCCCCAGCATTTT,CASRTGELRQPQHF
TRBJ1-1,TRBV27,many,TRBD1,TGTGCCAGCAGACCAGGGGGTCTCACTGAAGCTTTCTTT,CASRPGGLTEAFF
TRBJ2-3,TRBV18,many,TRBD2,TGTGCCAGCTCACCACGACTAGCCGGGGATACGCAGTATTTT,CASSPRLAGDTQYF
TRBJ1-1,TRBV7-8,many,NA,TGTGCCAGCAGCCCGGCTGGTCGGGAGGCCACTGAAGCTTTCTTT,CASSPAGREATEAFF
TRBJ2-1,TRBV6-4,many,TRBD2,TGTGCCAGCAGCGACGGGTTAGCGGGGTACAATGAGCAGTTCTTC,CASSDGLAGYNEQFF
TRBJ1-3,TRBV20-1,many,NA,TGCAGTGCCCCCCTCAGGGGAACAGGAGGAAACACCATATATTTT,CSAPLRGTGGNTIYF
TRBJ1-1,TRBV20-1,NA,NA,TGCAGTGCTAGAGAACGGGAAAACACTGAAGCTTTCTTT,CSARERENTEAFF
TRBJ2-2,TRBV6-1,many,NA,TGTGCCAGCAGTAAACGGGGCGTCGACACCGGGGAGCTGTTTTTT,CASSKRGVDTGELFF
TRBJ2-1,TRBV27,many,NA,TGTGCCAGCAAGCCACGAGGCGTTTCCAATGAGCAGTTCTTC,CASKPRGVSNEQFF
TRBJ2-5,TRBV2,many,TRBD1,TGTGCCAGCAGTGATACAGGGGGCGGGGAGACCCAGTACTTC,CASSDTGGGETQYF
TRBJ1-5,TRBV6-5,many,NA,TGTGCCAGCAGTTACTTGGGGGTGGGCAATCAGCCCCAGCATTTT,CASSYLGVGNQPQHF
TRBJ2-1,TRBV27,many,TRBD1,TGTGCCAGCAGTTTAGGTCCCGGGACAGGGGCGGCTGAGCAGTTCTTC,CASSLGPGTGAAEQFF
TRBJ1-1,TRBV4-3,many,NA,TGCGCCAGCAGCCAAGAACCCCCCCCCCAGGGTAACACTGAAGCTTTCTTT,CASSQEPPPQGNTEAFF
TRBJ1-3,TRBV6-1,few,TRBD1,TGTGCCAGCAGACGACAGGGGGTCGACACCATATATTTT,CASRRQGVDTIYF
TRBJ1-6,TRBV6-1,NA,NA,TGTGCCAGCAGCCCGGACACGTATAATTCACCCCTCCACTTT,CASSPDTYNSPLHF
TRBJ2-1,TRBV5-1,NA,NA,TGCGCCAGCAGCTCTCCAGGGTGGTGGAATGAGCAGTTCTTC,CASSSPGWWNEQFF
TRBJ2-7,TRBV30,NA,TRBD2,TGTGCCTGGAGGCCGGGAGGCCCCTACGAGCAGTACTTC,CAWRPGGPYEQYF
TRBJ2-1,TRBV12-3/TRBV12-4,many,NA,TGTGCCAGCAGTTTACGCAATGAGCAGTTCTTC,CASSLRNEQFF
TRBJ2-3,TRBV6-2/TRBV6-3,many,TRBD2,TGTGCCAGCAGTTACTTGGCTGGAGCGCGGGGGGTTGGTACGCAGTATTTT,CASSYLAGARGVGTQYF
TRBJ2-3,TRBV10-3,NA,NA,TGTGCCATCAGTGACAAAGCGGGCTCTAGCACAGATACGCAGTATTTT,CAISDKAGSSTDTQYF
TRBJ1-1,TRBV7-2,many,NA,TGTGCCAACAGCTTAGCGGGGGGGCAGGGAATGAAAGCTTTCTTT,CANSLAGGQGMKAFF
TRBJ1-1,TRBV11-2,many,NA,TGTGCCAGCGCTCAGCGAACGGGGAACACTGAAGCTTTCTTT,CASAQRTGNTEAFF
TRBJ1-2,TRBV13,many,NA,TGTGCCAGCAGCTTAGGCCAGGGGTTATTGGGCTATGGCTACACCTTC,CASSLGQGLLGYGYTF
TRBJ2-5,TRBV10-1,many,NA,TGCGCCAGCAGTGAGTCACGGGGGCAAGTAGGAGAGACCCAGTACTTC,CASSESRGQVGETQYF
TRBJ1-4,TRBV25-1,many,NA,TGTGCCAGCAGTCACCCCCAGGGGATGGATTTGACTAATGAAAAACTGTTTTTT,CASSHPQGMDLTNEKLFF
TRBJ2-2,TRBV10-2,many,NA,TGCGCCAGCAGTGAGTCGTTGGGTTACGGGGAGCTGTTTTTT,CASSESLGYGELFF
TRBJ2-2,TRBV5-1,many,NA,TGCGCCAGCAGCTTGGGGCCCGTTAACACCGGGGAGCTGTTTTTT,CASSLGPVNTGELFF
TRBJ1-2,TRBV6-5,many,NA,TGTGCCAGCAGTTACTCGATTCTGGGGGCTTCTAACTATGGCTACACCTTC,CASSYSILGASNYGYTF
TRBJ2-2,TRBV7-3,NA,TRBD1,TGTGCCAGCAGCTTAAACACCCTAGTAGATCGACAGGGGATCAACACCGGGGAGCTGTTTTTT,CASSLNTLVDRQGINTGELFF
TRBJ2-6,TRBV6-1,NA,NA,TGTGCCAGCAGCCGATCGACAGGTAGCTCTGGGGCCAGTGTCCTGACTTTC,CASSRSTGSSGASVLTF
TRBJ1-4,TRBV12-3/TRBV12-4,many,NA,TGTGCCAGCAGTTTAACAGGGTCTGATGAAAAACTGTTTTTT,CASSLTGSDEKLFF
TRBJ1-1,TRBV29-1,many,TRBD1,TGCAGCGCCGGACAGGGCCGAATGAACACTGAAGCTTTCTTT,CSAGQGRMNTEAFF
TRBJ1-1,TRBV28,many,TRBD1,TGTGCCAGGGACAGGGTTGGTGAAGCTTTCTTT,CARDRVGEAFF
TRBJ1-2,TRBV27,many,TRBD1,TGTGCCAGCAGTTCCCTGGACAGGGGGTCAGGAGGCTACACCTTC,CASSSLDRGSGGYTF
TRBJ2-1,TRBV12-3/TRBV12-4,medium-sized,NA,TGTGCCAGCACCTCCCTTGGGAATGAGCAGTTCTTC,CASTSLGNEQFF